The 2 T cell receptor beta chains below all came from one sample that was sequenced in a study of vaccination effects on CD4 cells after COVID-19. Antigen-specific CD4+ T cells expanded by the ViraFEST assay with viral peptide pools were then sequenced. Once cultured for about 9 days, the cells underwent separation to obtain CD4+ T cells. Vaccine recipients lacked prior SARS-CoV-2 infection and had negative nucleocapsid antibodies. For these TCRs, the target antigens are not known. TCRdb's table, derived via immunoSEQ multiplex PCR, lists solely in-frame clones and lacks some. The table lists roughly 27,000 clones, roughly two thirds of them singletons, with about 10% in the top ten. This material consisted of CD4+ T cells from PBMCs cultured with SARS-CoV-2 spike peptides, taken before COVID-19 vaccination. The receptors were gathered from a human donor who received a COVID-19 vaccine.

This clone has a single count. V usage is TRBV4-1 and J usage is TRBJ1-2, with D unresolved. Germline CDR1 MGHRA, CDR2 YSYEKL. The CDR3 totals 15 residues. V lost 4 bases and J 8 bases, leaving 20 bases between the germline ends. CDR3 in DNA: TGCGCCAGCAGCCCGAGGCATCTGGCTCACCTAGGCTACACCTTC. This codes for CASSPRHLAHLGYTF.

The gene calls are TRBV25-1 and TRBJ2-7, with 7 bases fitting TRBD2. The CDR3 contains 13 residues. V trimming: 6 bases; J trimming: 5 bases; junction bases outside the gene matches: 7. In germline, CDR1 is MGHDK, CDR2 SYGVNS. As DNA, the CDR3 is TGTGCCAGCAGGCGCGGGGGTGGGGACGAGCAGTACTTC. It translates to CASRRGGGDEQYF.